This entry is about one T cell receptor beta chain. Antigen specificity is unknown. Germline V lookup: CDR1 SGHRS, CDR2 YFSETQ. V was trimmed by 0 bases and J by 5 bases, leaving 12 bases between them. The CDR3 sequence is 14 residues long. The data are from a study of OX40 agonist ivuxolimab in advanced cancers. Study context: Treatment of patients was with ivuxolimab, an agonistic anti-OX40 (CD134) antibody. Dosing consisted of intravenous ivuxolimab at 0.01 to 10 mg/kg every 2 weeks. Patients undergoing dose escalation presented with hepatocellular carcinoma, melanoma, renal cell or head and neck cancer.

Points from the study as a whole: At 0.1 to 3.0 mg/kg and by week 6, CD4+ and CD8+ T cells in the blood had expanded clonally.

Libraries were prepared by immunoSEQ multiplex PCR; TCRdb keeps only in-frame clonotypes and omits some of them. The sample includes 75,000 to 90,000 clones, about 90% of them seen just once. The TCR sequence derives from an adult with an advanced solid tumor such as melanoma, head and neck, liver or kidney cancer. Material: CD4+ or CD8+ T cells sorted from blood, obtained in a trial of the OX40 agonist ivuxolimab. The rearrangement uses TRBV5-1 and TRBJ2-7, with a possible D match to TRBD2 (5 bases). For the CDR3, the DNA is TGCGCCAGCAGCTTGGGGCCACCCGGGAACGAGCAGTACTTC. Residues: CASSLGPPGNEQYF. Full variable domain (remainder filled in from reference TRBV5-1 and TRBJ2-7): KAGVTQTPRYLIKTRGQQVTLSCSPISGHRSVSWYQQTPGQGLQFLFEYFSETQRNKGNFPGRFSGRQFSNSRSEMNVSTLELGDSALYLCASSLGPPGNEQYFGPGTRLTVT.